Listed below are T cell receptor beta chains from one sample, sequenced in a study of T cell repertoires in cytomegalovirus infection. TCRdb reprocessed the reads via MiXCR and lists one record per CDR3 protein. The table has hundreds of thousands of distinct CDR3 sequences, about 11% seen once. Sample: PBMCs. The receptors were gathered from a human donor in good health (CMV status not recorded). Some clones in this sample may be carry-over from other donors' samples. The conserved cysteine and the conserved F or W are not part of the CDR3 here.

>TRBV5-1|TRBJ1-2
ASSSGRGYGYT
>TRBV7-9|TRBJ2-1
ASSPVLHSYNEQF
>TRBV6-5|TRBJ2-7
ASRVGQSYEQY
>TRBV5-1|TRBJ2-1
ASSPRGSGSNNEQF
>TRBV12-3/TRBV12-4|TRBJ2-3
ATTDYTDTQY
>TRBV30|TRBJ1-2
AGDNTGAINYGYT
>TRBV7-4|TRBJ1-3
ASSLEARTSSSGNTIY
>TRBV7-2|TRBJ1-4
ASSLIRAAATNEKLF
>TRBV19|TRBJ2-7
ASSRLAGGNEQY
>TRBV10-3|TRBJ2-7
AAGTAGQTYEQY
>TRBV20-1|TRBJ2-7
SARGYRVSSSYEQY
>TRBV27|TRBJ2-3
ASSSPGFPDTQY
>TRBV20-1|TRBJ2-3
SARDMGLAADTQY
>TRBV20-1|TRBJ1-1
SAAKTSTAKAF
>TRBV20-1|TRBJ1-5
SAQGHFNQPQH
>TRBV20-1|TRBJ1-1
SARGPGAGPTPLRGTEAF
>TRBV7-2|TRBJ2-5
ASSLLSGRAGETQY
>TRBV7-8|TRBJ2-3
ASSLDRQFTDTQY
>TRBV29-1|TRBJ2-7
SVATSGSLYEQY
>TRBV15|TRBJ1-6
ATSRSSYNSPLH
>TRBV29-1|TRBJ2-1
SVDGGSYNEQF
>TRBV27|TRBJ2-7
ASSSGLLDYEQY
>TRBV4-2|TRBJ1-2
ASSQSSGYT
>TRBV5-1|TRBJ1-6
ASSLAGGTPLH
>TRBV24-1|TRBJ2-2
ATRGTRLRDTGELF
>TRBV9|TRBJ2-3
ASSALSYADTQY
>TRBV20-1|TRBJ2-7
SAERTETYEQY
>TRBV6-1|TRBJ2-6
ASSRAISGANVLT
>TRBV20-1|TRBJ2-3
SARDSGTDTQY
>TRBV5-5|TRBJ2-7
ASREQGAYEQY
>TRBV10-2|TRBJ2-3
ASLGASRRRDTQY
>TRBV10-3|TRBJ1-1
AISGLQANTEAF
>TRBV18|TRBJ1-4
ASSPLSGEKLF
>TRBV29-1|TRBJ1-1
SVGGLMNTEAF
>TRBV12-3/TRBV12-4|TRBJ1-5
ASSRQSRNQPQH
>TRBV15|TRBJ1-1
ATSRQELMNTEAF
>TRBV28|TRBJ2-2
ASKGTVNTGELF
>TRBV29-1|TRBJ2-7
SVSTRLSYEQY
>TRBV7-3|TRBJ2-2
ASSSKNGELF
>TRBV7-2|TRBJ1-2
ASSLALGLYGYT
>TRBV5-5|TRBJ2-1
ASSLAWDEQF
>TRBV3-1|TRBJ1-5
ASSLRGTPLH